This TCR beta chain appears in the sequencing data of a study of control samples from healthy donors and cancer patients. Clones were sequenced by immunoSEQ multiplex PCR, and TCRdb holds only the in-frame ones, with some missing. There are approximately 100,000 clones in the sample; roughly 91% occur only once, and roughly 15% lies in the top ten. Looked up from germline, CDR1 is SGHRS and CDR2 is YFSETQ. Between the trimmed V and J ends, which lost 0 bases and 10 bases, there was a span of 13 bases. The length of the CDR3 is 14 residues. The genes are TRBV5-1 and TRBJ1-4; D remains unclear. The receptor's source is a woman aged 45 to 65 in good health. Specimen: blood. CDR3 region: CASSLEVDSAKLFF. DNA for the CDR3: TGCGCCAGCAGCTTGGAGGTAGACTCTGCAAAACTGTTTTTT.